Presented here are 14 T cell receptor beta chains from one specimen sequenced in a study of CD8+ T cells in alopecia areata. Extracted from the samples, RNA was reverse transcribed into cDNA to serve as the sequencing template. TCRdb's table, derived via immunoSEQ multiplex PCR, lists solely in-frame clones and lacks some. This sample has about 290,000 clones, with roughly 64% found just once. Treatment of the sample: oral pan-JAK inhibitor, 5-10 mg twice daily. This specimen consisted of CD4+ T cells sorted from blood, obtained at week 24, from a patient treated with tofacitinib. These receptors originate from a human donor with alopecia areata.

V is TRBV9 and J is TRBJ2-2; D not resolved. From germline, CDR1 is SGDLS and CDR2 YYNGEE. V dropped 0 bases and J dropped 6 bases, with 6 bases sitting between them. This CDR3 has 13 residues. For the CDR3, the DNA is TGTGCCAGCAGCGTAGGTCTACCCGGGGAGCTGTTTTTT. Translated: CASSVGLPGELFF.

The J gene is TRBJ2-2, the V gene TRBV5-1; 9 bases are a match to TRBD1. The CDR3 extends over 14 amino acids. V lost 4 bases, J lost 6 bases, and 4 bases stayed unmatched. The germline gives CDR1 SGHRS, CDR2 YFSETQ. The CDR3 nucleotides are TGCGCCAGCAGCGGACAGGGGATCGCCGGGGAGCTGTTTTTT. This gives the protein CASSGQGIAGELFF.

The chain links TRBV30 to TRBJ1-5, with TRBD1 as a possible D gene (6 bases). Germline V gene sequence: CDR1 GTSNPN, CDR2 SVGIG (reference sequence). V gave up 1 base and J gave up 7 bases, with 14 bases separating them. The CDR3 is 14 amino acids. CDR3 bases: TGTGCCTGGAGTGGCTTCAGGGGTACCCAGCCCCAGCATTTT. Amino acids: CAWSGFRGTQPQHF.

The rearrangement links TRBV27 to TRBJ2-7; D possibly corresponds to TRBD2 (7 bases). The length of the CDR3 is 13 residues. Between the trimmed V and J ends, which lost 11 bases and 4 bases, there was a span of 18 bases. Germline V gene data show CDR1 as MNHEY and CDR2 as SMNVEV (reference sequence). The CDR3 DNA is TGTGCCTCCGGAGGGGGGGGAGGTTACGAGCAGTACTTC. Protein product: CASGGGGGYEQYF.

This clone has more than one count but fewer than ten. V and J are TRBV29-1 and TRBJ2-3, with 9 nucleotides matching TRBD1. Per the germline V gene, CDR1 is SQVTM and CDR2 is ANQGSEA. J gave up 6 bases and V 6 bases, and 7 bases lay outside the gene matches. CDR3 length equals 13 residues. The CDR3 DNA follows: TGCAGCGTCGGGGACAGGGTCCCGGATACGCAGTATTTT. Its protein is CSVGDRVPDTQYF.

The gene calls are TRBV15 and TRBJ1-2; D is perhaps TRBD1 (5 bases). V was shortened by 4 bases and J by 6 bases, with 15 bases between the two germline ends. The germline CDR1 and CDR2 sequences are LNHNV and YYDKDF (reference sequence). The CDR3 has 14 amino acids. Here the CDR3 DNA reads TGTGCCACCAGCACCCCGGGGACTCGGGATGGCTACACCTTC. Encoded protein: CATSTPGTRDGYTF.

The sample holds one count of this clone. V and J are TRBV7-9 and TRBJ2-7; 10 positions match TRBD1. The CDR3 loop spans 14 amino acids. V lost 4 bases, J lost 6 bases, and 6 bases stayed unmatched. The germline V gene encodes CDR1 SEHNR and CDR2 FQNEAQ (reference sequence). CDR3 nucleotides: TGTGCCAGCAGCTCCTCGACAGGGGGCGCCGAGCAGTACTTC. It yields the protein CASSSSTGGAEQYF.

The J gene is TRBJ1-5, the V gene TRBV28; a possible D gene is TRBD1 (6 bases). The CDR3 is 13 amino acids. The V gene lost 7 bases and the J gene lost 7 bases, with 14 bases spanning the gap. CDR1 MDHEN and CDR2 SYDVKM come from the germline V gene. The CDR3 nucleotides are TGTGCCAGCATCACAGGGTATCGGCAGCCCCAGCATTTT. Translation: CASITGYRQPQHF. The entire variable domain, with the rest obtained from reference TRBV28 and TRBJ1-5, is as follows: DVKVTQSSRYLVKRTGEKVFLECVQDMDHENMFWYRQDPGLGLRLIYFSYDVKMKEKGDIPEGYSVSREKKERFSLILESASTNQTSMYLCASITGYRQPQHFGDGTRLSIL.

This clone was recorded a few times. The chain couples TRBV5-5 to TRBJ2-7, with D unresolved. The CDR3 is made up of 11 amino acids. Deletions cut 2 bases from V and 3 bases from J, with 3 bases between. Germline V gene data show CDR1 as SGHKS and CDR2 as YYEKEE (reference sequence). The CDR3 reads CASSFGYEQYF. The CDR3 DNA follows: TGTGCCAGCAGCTTTGGCTACGAGCAGTACTTC.

With respect to this clone: The same CDR3 also results from other DNA sequences found in this sample. The J gene is TRBJ2-5, the V gene TRBV4-1, with D hard to call. The V end lost 1 base, the J end lost 4 bases, and 4 bases lay between the germline ends. Germline lookup yields CDR1 MGHRA and CDR2 YSYEKL. The CDR3 consists of 12 residues. In nucleotides, the CDR3 is TGCGCCAGCAGCCAAGGTTCAGAGACCCAGTACTTC. Protein product: CASSQGSETQYF.

The chain carries TRBV27 and TRBJ2-1; TRBD1 is a possible D gene (5 bases). The germline gives CDR1 MNHEY, CDR2 SMNVEV (reference sequence). With 2 bases removed from V and 3 bases from J, the gap between germline ends came to 14 bases. CDR3 length equals 16 residues. CDR3 protein: CASSLDRPSGYNEQFF. Here the CDR3 DNA reads TGTGCCAGCAGTTTAGACAGACCGTCGGGCTACAATGAGCAGTTCTTC.

This chain links TRBV2 with TRBJ1-2; TRBD1 might be the D (5 bases). V lost 6 bases and J lost 3, with 14 bases in between. Germline V gene sequence: CDR1 SNHLY, CDR2 FYNNEI. This CDR3 is built from 14 residues. This CDR3 reads CASSSNPRDYGYTF. The CDR3, as DNA: TGTGCCAGCAGCAGTAACCCCAGGGACTATGGCTACACCTTC.

This clone appeared a single time. The rearrangement joins TRBV5-6 to TRBJ2-1; 7 bases line up with TRBD1. V lost 4 bases to trimming and J lost 4 bases; unmatched junction nucleotides: 11. CDR1 and CDR2 (germline): SGHDT, YYEEEE. The CDR3 has 16 amino acids. In DNA, the CDR3 is TGTGCCAGCAGCCCCCGACAGGGAAGTATATACAATGAGCAGTTCTTC. Translating gives CASSPRQGSIYNEQFF. The full variable domain, rest sourced from reference TRBV5-6 and TRBJ2-1, is DAGVTQSPTHLIKTRGQQVTLRCSPKSGHDTVSWYQQALGQGPQFIFQYYEEEERQRGNFPDRFSGHQFPNYSSELNVNALLLGDSALYLCASSPRQGSIYNEQFFGPGTRLTVL.

This chain connects TRBV29-1 to TRBJ2-7, with unresolved D. Germline assignment: CDR1 SQVTM and CDR2 ANQGSEA. The CDR3 consists of 13 residues. Trimming cost V 3 bases and J 0 bases, with 9 bases left between them. CDR3 sequence: CSVDARSSYEQYF. The CDR3 DNA reads as TGCAGCGTTGACGCCCGGAGCTCCTACGAGCAGTACTTC.